Detailed here is one T cell receptor (beta chain). Its antigen is currently unknown. The table came from immunoSEQ multiplex PCR; TCRdb's copy has only in-frame clones and leaves some out. The sample yields 120,000 or so clones, approximately 90% seen once. Trimming left V 1 base short and J 7 bases short, with 11 bases between. The CDR3 consists of 14 residues. Germline V lookup: CDR1 SEHNR, CDR2 FQNEAQ (reference sequence). This sample was taken from a study of T cell responses to AZD1222 COVID-19 vaccine. Study context: Second doses at about 4 or about 12 weeks were pooled. Study outcomes and limitations: Vaccination with two AZD1222 doses was followed by a rise in Spike-specific TCR breadth and depth. The sample set comprised mostly white British donors with more females, and clonal diversity was possibly underestimated. Seropositivity was recorded at baseline in only five to seven AZD1222 recipients.

V is TRBV7-9 and J is TRBJ1-5; D not certain. The sequence derives from an adult in good health. This specimen was peripheral blood, taken on day 0 of AZD1222 vaccination. In nucleotides, the CDR3 is TGTGCCAGCAGCTTAGTTGGAGGCCACCAGCCCCAGCATTTT. Translation gives CASSLVGGHQPQHF.